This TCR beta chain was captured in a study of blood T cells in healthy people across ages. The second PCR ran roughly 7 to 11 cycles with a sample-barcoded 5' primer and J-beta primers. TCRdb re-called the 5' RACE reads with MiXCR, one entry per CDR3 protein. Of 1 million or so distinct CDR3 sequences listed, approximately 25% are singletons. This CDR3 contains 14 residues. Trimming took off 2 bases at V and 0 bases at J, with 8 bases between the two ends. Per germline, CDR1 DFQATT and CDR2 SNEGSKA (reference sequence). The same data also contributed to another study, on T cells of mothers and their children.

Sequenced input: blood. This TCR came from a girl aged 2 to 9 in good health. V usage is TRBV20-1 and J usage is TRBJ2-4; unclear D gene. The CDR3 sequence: CSARTFEAKNIQYF. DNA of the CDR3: TGCAGTGCTAGAACCTTCGAAGCCAAAAACATTCAGTACTTC.